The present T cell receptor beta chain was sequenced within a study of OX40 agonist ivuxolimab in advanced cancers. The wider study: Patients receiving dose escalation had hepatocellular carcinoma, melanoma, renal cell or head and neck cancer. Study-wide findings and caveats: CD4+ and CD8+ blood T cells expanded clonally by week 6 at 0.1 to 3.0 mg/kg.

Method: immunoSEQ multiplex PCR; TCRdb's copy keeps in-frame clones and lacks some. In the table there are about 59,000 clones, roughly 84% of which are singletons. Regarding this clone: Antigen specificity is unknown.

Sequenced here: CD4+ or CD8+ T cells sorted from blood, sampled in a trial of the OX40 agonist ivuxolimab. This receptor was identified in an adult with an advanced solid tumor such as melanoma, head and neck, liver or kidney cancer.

The CDR3 bases are TGTGCCAGCAGCGTACAGGGGAACACTGAAGCTTTCTTT. Translating it yields CASSVQGNTEAFF. This chain uses TRBV7-3 with TRBJ1-1; weak D call: TRBD1 (6 bases). Germline CDR1 and CDR2: SGHTA and FQGTGA. Trimming took off 5 bases at V and 1 base at J, with 8 bases between the two ends. The CDR3 covers 13 residues.